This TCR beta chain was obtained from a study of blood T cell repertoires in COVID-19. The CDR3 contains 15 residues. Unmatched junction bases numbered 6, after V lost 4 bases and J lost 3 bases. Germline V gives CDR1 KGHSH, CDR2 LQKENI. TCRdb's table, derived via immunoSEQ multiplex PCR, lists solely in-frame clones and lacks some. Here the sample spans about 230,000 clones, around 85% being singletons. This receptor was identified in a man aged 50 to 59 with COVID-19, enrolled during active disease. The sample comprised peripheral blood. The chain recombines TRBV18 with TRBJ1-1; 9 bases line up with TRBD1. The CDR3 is CASSRWGQGDTEAFF. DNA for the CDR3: TGTGCCAGCTCACGTTGGGGACAGGGTGACACTGAAGCTTTCTTT.